The rows below give T cell receptor beta chains drawn from one sample of a study of blood T cell repertoires in COVID-19. Profiled with immunoSEQ multiplex PCR; TCRdb holds only in-frame clones, not every one. Among a few hundred thousand clones listed, about 90% were seen once. The specimen was peripheral blood. These receptors originate from a person under 35 with COVID-19, enrolled during active disease. The CDR3 runs from the conserved cysteine through the conserved F or W. A D gene is named only where the DNA matches it firmly. Expanded clones get a size class; other rows say once, few or many, or leave the size out.

j_gene,v_gene,abundance,d_gene,CDR3nt,CDR3aa
TRBJ1-3,TRBV7-2,NA,NA,TGTGCCAGCAGCCAAAACCCGTACCCGAGCTCTGGAAACACCATATATTTT,CASSQNPYPSSGNTIYF
TRBJ2-3,TRBV10-3,NA,TRBD2,TGTGCCATCAGCCAGCGGGAGGGCCCCTCAGATACGCAGTATTTT,CAISQREGPSDTQYF
TRBJ2-1,TRBV7-9,NA,NA,TGTGCCAGCAGAGGACTCCCCCCGGCCGTGGAATCCTACAATGAGCAGTTCTTC,CASRGLPPAVESYNEQFF
TRBJ2-7,TRBV10-3,NA,TRBD1,TGTGCCATCAGTGAGCCCAGACAGGGGTCCTACGAGCAGTACTTC,CAISEPRQGSYEQYF
TRBJ2-3,TRBV24-1,NA,TRBD2,TGTGCCACCAGTACGACTAGCGGGGATTCCACAGATACGCAGTATTTT,CATSTTSGDSTDTQYF
TRBJ1-5,TRBV2,NA,NA,TGTGCCAGCAGTGAAGAAGGGGGAAATCAGCCCCAGCATTTT,CASSEEGGNQPQHF
TRBJ1-1,TRBV27,once,TRBD1,TGTGCCAGCAGTTTAGCGGGACAGGGAGTGGCTGAAGCTTTCTTT,CASSLAGQGVAEAFF
TRBJ2-5,TRBV2,NA,TRBD2,TGTGCCAGCAGTGATGTTTTGTCGGGGAGGGAGGAGACCCAGTACTTC,CASSDVLSGREETQYF
TRBJ2-7,TRBV11-2,NA,TRBD2,TGTGCCAGCAGCTTAGAGGGACTAGTATTGTACGAGCAGTACTTC,CASSLEGLVLYEQYF
TRBJ2-4,TRBV5-1,NA,TRBD2,TGCGCCAGCAGCTCTTTGACTAGCGGGGCTTTAGCCAAAAACATTCAGTACTTC,CASSSLTSGALAKNIQYF
TRBJ1-1,TRBV25-1,few,TRBD1,TGTGCCAGCAGTAAAGGACAGGGTGTCTCTGAAGCTTTCTTT,CASSKGQGVSEAFF
TRBJ2-2,TRBV11-3,NA,TRBD2,TGTGCCAGCAGCCCAAGGGGACTAGGGAACACCGGGGAGCTGTTTTTT,CASSPRGLGNTGELFF
TRBJ2-7,TRBV27,NA,NA,TGTGCCAGCAGTTTGGGCGACGGGGGCTACGAGCAGTACTTC,CASSLGDGGYEQYF
TRBJ2-2,TRBV7-2,NA,NA,TGTGCCAGCAGCTTGGCGGGGACCACCGGGGAGCTGTTTTTT,CASSLAGTTGELFF
TRBJ2-3,TRBV9,NA,TRBD2,TGTGCCAGCAGTGAAGGGACTATCTCCTCTACAGATACGCAGTATTTT,CASSEGTISSTDTQYF
TRBJ2-3,TRBV6-5,NA,NA,TGTGCCAGCACAACCCAGCGCCTCGGGGCAGATACGCAGTATTTT,CASTTQRLGADTQYF
TRBJ2-1,TRBV5-4,NA,TRBD1,TGTGCCAGCAGCTTGGGGAAGACAGGGTACTACAATGAGCAGTTCTTC,CASSLGKTGYYNEQFF
TRBJ2-1,TRBV24-1,NA,NA,TGTGCCACCAGTGGCGGGATTTCCTACAATGAGCAGTTCTTC,CATSGGISYNEQFF
TRBJ2-1,TRBV27,NA,TRBD1,TGTGCCAGCAGTTTGATGACAGGGGCTGATGAGCAGTTCTTC,CASSLMTGADEQFF
TRBJ1-1,TRBV5-5,NA,TRBD1,TGTGCCAGCAGCTTACAACCGGGACAGGGAACTGAAGCTTTCTTT,CASSLQPGQGTEAFF
TRBJ1-4,TRBV2,NA,NA,TGTGCCAGCTCACCTGGCAGGGTTTCTGTTGAAAAACTGTTTTTT,CASSPGRVSVEKLFF
TRBJ2-1,TRBV4-1,NA,NA,TGCGCCAGCAGCCAAGCGTCGGACAATGAGCAGTTCTTC,CASSQASDNEQFF
TRBJ1-5,TRBV30,NA,TRBD1,TGTGCCTGGAGTTCGAGCTATTACGGACAGGGGGCCCAACAGCCCCAGCATTTT,CAWSSSYYGQGAQQPQHF
TRBJ2-3,TRBV11-2,NA,TRBD2,TGTGCCAGCAGCGCCGTAAGATTGACTAGCGGGCGCCCCACAGATACGCAGTATTTT,CASSAVRLTSGRPTDTQYF
TRBJ1-2,TRBV18,NA,NA,TGTGCCAGCTCACCACCAATCGGGGGGGCTGCGACCTTC,CASSPPIGGAATF
TRBJ2-1,TRBV2,NA,TRBD1,TGTGCCAGCAGATACCGGGACAGCACTTACAATGAGCAGTTCTTC,CASRYRDSTYNEQFF
TRBJ2-2,TRBV13,once,TRBD1,TGTGCCAGCAGCCCCGAAACACAGGGGAACGGGGAGCTGTTTTTT,CASSPETQGNGELFF
TRBJ1-5,TRBV5-1,NA,NA,TGCGCCAGCAGCTTCAGGCCCGGACAGCCCCAGCATTTT,CASSFRPGQPQHF
TRBJ1-2,TRBV3-1/TRBV3-2,few,NA,TGTGCCAGCAGCCAAGCGGCAGGGAATGACTATGGCTACACCTTC,CASSQAAGNDYGYTF
TRBJ2-2,TRBV7-3,few,NA,TGTGCCAGCAGCCCCGGGGCAGGGGCAGCCCGGGAGCTGTTTTTT,CASSPGAGAARELFF